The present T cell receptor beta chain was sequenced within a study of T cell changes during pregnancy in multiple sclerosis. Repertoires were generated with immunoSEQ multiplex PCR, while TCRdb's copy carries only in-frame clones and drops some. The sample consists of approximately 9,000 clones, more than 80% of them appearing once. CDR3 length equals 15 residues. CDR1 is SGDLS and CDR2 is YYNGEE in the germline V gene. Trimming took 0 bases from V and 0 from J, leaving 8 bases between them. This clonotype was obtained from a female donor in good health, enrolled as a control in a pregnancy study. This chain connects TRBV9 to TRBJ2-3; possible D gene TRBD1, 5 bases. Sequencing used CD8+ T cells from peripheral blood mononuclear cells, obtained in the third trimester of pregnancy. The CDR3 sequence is CASSVGSGSTDTQYF. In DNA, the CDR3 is TGTGCCAGCAGCGTAGGCTCAGGGAGCACAGATACGCAGTATTTT.